The rows below give T cell receptor beta chains drawn from one sample of a study of OX40 agonist ivuxolimab in advanced cancers. Assay: immunoSEQ multiplex PCR; the TCRdb copy retains only in-frame clones and omits some. The table has about 56,000 clones, 80% to 90% seen once. Sample: CD4+ or CD8+ T cells sorted from blood, taken in a trial of the OX40 agonist ivuxolimab. Source of these receptors: an adult with an advanced solid tumor such as melanoma, head and neck, liver or kidney cancer. CDR3s leave out the opening cysteine and the closing phenylalanine or tryptophan. A D gene is named only where the DNA matches it firmly.

. TRBJ2-7 TRBV7-8 ASSLGSGTQTYEQY
. TRBJ2-6 TRBV29-1 SVPRVRSGANVLT
. TRBJ1-4 TRBV19 ASSIFNRPGLF
TRBD2 TRBJ2-2 TRBV4-2 ASRSSGDTGELF
TRBD1 TRBJ1-1 TRBV6-6 ASSSSKQGSATEAF
. TRBJ1-4 TRBV2 ASRPGTAYEKLF
. TRBJ2-3 TRBV7-3 ASSPGATDTQY
. TRBJ2-2 TRBV9 ASSVRDTGELF
. TRBJ1-2 TRBV9 ASSVGADWGGHGYT
TRBD1 TRBJ1-1 TRBV7-8 ASSLVPTGRGRTEAF
TRBD2 TRBJ2-1 TRBV7-6 ASSLAPGLAHEQF
. TRBJ1-6 TRBV10-3 AISESPGSLH
TRBD1 TRBJ2-7 TRBV28 ASRPLGTGSFQEQY